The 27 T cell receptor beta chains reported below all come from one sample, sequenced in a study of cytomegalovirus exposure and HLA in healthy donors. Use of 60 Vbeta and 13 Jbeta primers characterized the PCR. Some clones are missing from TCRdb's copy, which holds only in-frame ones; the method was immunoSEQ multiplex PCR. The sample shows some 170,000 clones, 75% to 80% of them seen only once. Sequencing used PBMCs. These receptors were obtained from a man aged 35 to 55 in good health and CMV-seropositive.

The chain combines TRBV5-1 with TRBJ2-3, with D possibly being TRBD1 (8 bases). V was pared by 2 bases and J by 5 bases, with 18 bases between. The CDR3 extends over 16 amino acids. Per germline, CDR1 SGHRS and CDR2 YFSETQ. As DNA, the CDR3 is TGCGCCAGCAGCTTCGGACAGGGAGGGTTTATAGATACGCAGTATTTT. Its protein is CASSFGQGGFIDTQYF.

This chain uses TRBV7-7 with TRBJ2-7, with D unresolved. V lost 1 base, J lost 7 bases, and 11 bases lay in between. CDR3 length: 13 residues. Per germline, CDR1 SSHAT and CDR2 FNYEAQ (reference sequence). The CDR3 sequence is CASSLDHSYEQYF. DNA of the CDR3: TGTGCCAGCAGCTTAGACCACAGTTATGAGCAGTACTTC.

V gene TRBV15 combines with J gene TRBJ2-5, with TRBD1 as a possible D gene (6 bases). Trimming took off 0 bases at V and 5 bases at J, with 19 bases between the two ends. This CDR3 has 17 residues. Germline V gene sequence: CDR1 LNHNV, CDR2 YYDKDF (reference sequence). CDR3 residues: CATSRDRSGAGGETQYF. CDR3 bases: TGTGCCACCAGCAGAGACCGCTCAGGGGCCGGCGGTGAGACCCAGTACTTC.

CDR3 coding DNA: TGTGCATCCCGACCGGGAGCTGGAGAGCAGTACTTC. It translates to CASRPGAGEQYF. The chain is built from TRBV30 and TRBJ2-7, with a tentative D call TRBD2 (6 bases). Germline CDR1 is GTSNPN and CDR2 is SVGIG (reference sequence). The CDR3 extends over 12 amino acids.

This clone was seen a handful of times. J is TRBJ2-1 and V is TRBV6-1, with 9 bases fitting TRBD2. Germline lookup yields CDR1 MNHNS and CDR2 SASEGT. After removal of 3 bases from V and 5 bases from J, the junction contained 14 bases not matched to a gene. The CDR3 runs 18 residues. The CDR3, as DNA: TGTGCCAGCAGTGATCACTTGAATAGCGGGAGAAGCGACAATGAGCAGTTCTTC. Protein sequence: CASSDHLNSGRSDNEQFF.

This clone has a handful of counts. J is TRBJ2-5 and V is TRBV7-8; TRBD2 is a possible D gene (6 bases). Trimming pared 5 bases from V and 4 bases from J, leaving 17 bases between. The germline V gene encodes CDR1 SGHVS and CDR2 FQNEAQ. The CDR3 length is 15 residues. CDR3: CASSPPLGGAETQYF. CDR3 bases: TGTGCCAGCAGCCCCCCCCTGGGGGGTGCAGAGACCCAGTACTTC.

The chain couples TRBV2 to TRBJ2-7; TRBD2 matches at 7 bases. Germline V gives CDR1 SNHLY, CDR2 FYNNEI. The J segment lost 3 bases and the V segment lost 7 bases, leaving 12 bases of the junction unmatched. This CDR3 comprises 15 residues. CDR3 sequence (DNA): TGTGCCAGCACGGGCCGCGGGAGAGATGGCTACGAGCAGTACTTC. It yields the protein CASTGRGRDGYEQYF.

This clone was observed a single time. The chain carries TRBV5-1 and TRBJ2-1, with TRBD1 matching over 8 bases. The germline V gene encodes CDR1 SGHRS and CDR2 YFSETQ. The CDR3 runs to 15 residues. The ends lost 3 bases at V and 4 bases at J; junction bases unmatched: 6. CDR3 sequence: CASSWGDRNYNEQFF. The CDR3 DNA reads TGCGCCAGCAGCTGGGGGGACAGGAATTACAATGAGCAGTTCTTC.

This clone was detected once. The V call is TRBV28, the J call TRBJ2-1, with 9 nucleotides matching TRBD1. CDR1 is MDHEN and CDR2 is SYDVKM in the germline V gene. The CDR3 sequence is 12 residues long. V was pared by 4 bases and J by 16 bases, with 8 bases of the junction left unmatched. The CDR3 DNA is TGTGCCAGCAGTTCCAACCCGGGACAGGGCTTCTTC. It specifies CASSSNPGQGFF.

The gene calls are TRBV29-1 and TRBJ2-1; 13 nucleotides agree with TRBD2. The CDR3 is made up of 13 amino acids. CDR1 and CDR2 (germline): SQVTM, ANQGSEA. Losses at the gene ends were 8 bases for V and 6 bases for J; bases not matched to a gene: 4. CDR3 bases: TGCAGCCCAAGGACTAGCGGGAGCAATGAGCAGTTCTTC. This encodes CSPRTSGSNEQFF.

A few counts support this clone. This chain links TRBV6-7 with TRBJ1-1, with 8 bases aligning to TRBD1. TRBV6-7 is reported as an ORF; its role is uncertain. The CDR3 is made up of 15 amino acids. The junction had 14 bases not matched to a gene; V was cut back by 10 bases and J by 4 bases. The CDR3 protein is CATAGGAGLVTEAFF. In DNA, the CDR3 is TGTGCCACCGCAGGGGGCGCGGGATTGGTCACTGAAGCTTTCTTT.

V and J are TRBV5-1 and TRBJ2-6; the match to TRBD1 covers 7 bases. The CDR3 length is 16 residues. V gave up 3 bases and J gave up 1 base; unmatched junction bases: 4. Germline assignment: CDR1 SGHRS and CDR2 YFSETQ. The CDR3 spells CASSSTGVSGANVLTF. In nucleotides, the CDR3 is TGCGCCAGCAGCTCTACAGGGGTTTCTGGGGCCAACGTCCTGACTTTC.

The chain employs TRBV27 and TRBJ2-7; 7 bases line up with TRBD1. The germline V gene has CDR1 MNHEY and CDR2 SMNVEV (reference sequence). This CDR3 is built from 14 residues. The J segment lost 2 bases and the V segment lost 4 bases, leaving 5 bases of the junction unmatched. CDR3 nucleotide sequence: TGTGCCAGCAGTTGGGGACAGCAACCCTACGAGCAGTACTTC. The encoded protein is CASSWGQQPYEQYF.

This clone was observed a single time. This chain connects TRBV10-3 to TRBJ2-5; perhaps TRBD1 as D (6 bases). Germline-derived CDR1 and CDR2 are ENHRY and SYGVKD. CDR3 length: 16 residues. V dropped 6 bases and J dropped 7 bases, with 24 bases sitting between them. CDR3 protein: CAIRVDESGGPRTQYF. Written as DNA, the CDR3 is TGTGCCATCAGGGTGGACGAGTCTGGGGGCCCCAGGACCCAGTACTTC.

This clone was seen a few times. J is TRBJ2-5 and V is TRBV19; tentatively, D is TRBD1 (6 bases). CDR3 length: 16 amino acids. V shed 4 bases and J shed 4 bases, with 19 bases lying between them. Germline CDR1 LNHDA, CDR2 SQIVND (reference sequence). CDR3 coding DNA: TGTGCCAGTAGTACCGTGGCGGGTGGGGGCACAGAGACCCAGTACTTC. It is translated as CASSTVAGGGTETQYF.

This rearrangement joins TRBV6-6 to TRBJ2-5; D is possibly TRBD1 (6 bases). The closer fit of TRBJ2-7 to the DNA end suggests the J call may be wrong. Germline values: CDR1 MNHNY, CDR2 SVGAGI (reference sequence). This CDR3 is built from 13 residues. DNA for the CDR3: TGTGCCAGCAGTAAACAGGGTTGGTACGAGCAGTACTTC. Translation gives CASSKQGWYEQYF.

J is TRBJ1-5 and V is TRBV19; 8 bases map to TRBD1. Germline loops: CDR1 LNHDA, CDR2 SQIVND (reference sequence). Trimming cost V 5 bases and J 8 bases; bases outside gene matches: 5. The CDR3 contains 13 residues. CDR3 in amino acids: CASSVRTGKPQHF. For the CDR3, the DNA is TGTGCCAGTAGTGTCCGGACAGGGAAGCCCCAGCATTTT.

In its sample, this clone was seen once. This CDR3 is CASSLELAKNIQYF. DNA for the CDR3: TGTGCCAGCAGCTTGGAACTAGCCAAAAACATTCAGTACTTC. The chain has TRBV5-6 and TRBJ2-4, with no clear D. V was pared by 0 bases and J by 0 bases, with 4 bases between. The CDR3 contains 14 residues. The germline V gene has CDR1 SGHDT and CDR2 YYEEEE.

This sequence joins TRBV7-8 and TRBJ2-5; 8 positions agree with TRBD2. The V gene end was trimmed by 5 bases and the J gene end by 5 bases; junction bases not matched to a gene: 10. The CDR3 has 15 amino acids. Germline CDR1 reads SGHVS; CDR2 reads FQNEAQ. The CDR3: CASSPRGLAGETQYF. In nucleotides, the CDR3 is TGTGCCAGCAGCCCTAGAGGACTAGCAGGGGAGACCCAGTACTTC.

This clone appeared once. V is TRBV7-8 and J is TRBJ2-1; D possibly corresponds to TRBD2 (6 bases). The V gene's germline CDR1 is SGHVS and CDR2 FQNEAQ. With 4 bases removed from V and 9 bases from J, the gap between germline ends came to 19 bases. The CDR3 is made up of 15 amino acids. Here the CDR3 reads CASSSRDSAGSEQFF. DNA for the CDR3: TGTGCCAGCAGCTCCCGGGACTCAGCGGGTAGTGAGCAGTTCTTC.

DNA of the CDR3: TGCGCCAGCAGTGACCCCCAGCGAGGCACAGATACGCAGTATTTT. Amino acid sequence: CASSDPQRGTDTQYF. The chain has TRBV10-1 and TRBJ2-3; D gene uncertain. The V and J ends lost 3 bases and 1 base respectively, with 11 bases between them. The CDR3 extends over 15 amino acids. CDR1 WNHNN and CDR2 SYGVQD come from the germline V gene (reference sequence).

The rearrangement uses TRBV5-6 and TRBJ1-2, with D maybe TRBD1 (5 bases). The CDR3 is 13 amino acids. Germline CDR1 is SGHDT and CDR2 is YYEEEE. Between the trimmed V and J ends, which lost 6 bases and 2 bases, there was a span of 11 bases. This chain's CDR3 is CASIGGNNYGYTF. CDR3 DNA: TGTGCCAGCATCGGGGGGAACAACTATGGCTACACCTTC.

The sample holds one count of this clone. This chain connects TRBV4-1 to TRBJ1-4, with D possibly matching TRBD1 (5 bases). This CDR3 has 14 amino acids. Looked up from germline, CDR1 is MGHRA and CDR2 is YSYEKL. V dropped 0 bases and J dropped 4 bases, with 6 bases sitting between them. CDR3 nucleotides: TGCGCCAGCAGCCAAGACAGGGATAATGAAAAACTGTTTTTT. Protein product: CASSQDRDNEKLFF.

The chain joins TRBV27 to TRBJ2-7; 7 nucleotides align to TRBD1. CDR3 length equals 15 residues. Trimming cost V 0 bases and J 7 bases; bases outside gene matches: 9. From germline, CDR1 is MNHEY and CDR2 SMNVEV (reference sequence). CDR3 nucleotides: TGTGCCAGCAGTTTATCGAGAGGACAGGCCGGTGAGCAGTACTTC. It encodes CASSLSRGQAGEQYF.

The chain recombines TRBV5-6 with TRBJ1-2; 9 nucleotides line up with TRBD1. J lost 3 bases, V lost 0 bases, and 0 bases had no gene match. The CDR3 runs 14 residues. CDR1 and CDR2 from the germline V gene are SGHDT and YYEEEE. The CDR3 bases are TGTGCCAGCAGCTTGGGGACAGGGGACTATGGCTACACCTTC. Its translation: CASSLGTGDYGYTF.

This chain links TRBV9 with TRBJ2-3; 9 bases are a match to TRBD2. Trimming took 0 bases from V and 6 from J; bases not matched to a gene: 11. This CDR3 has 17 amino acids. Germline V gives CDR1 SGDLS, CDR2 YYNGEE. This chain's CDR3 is CASSVGSSGTPGDTQYF. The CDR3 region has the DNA TGTGCCAGCAGCGTAGGCTCTAGCGGGACTCCTGGGGATACGCAGTATTTT.

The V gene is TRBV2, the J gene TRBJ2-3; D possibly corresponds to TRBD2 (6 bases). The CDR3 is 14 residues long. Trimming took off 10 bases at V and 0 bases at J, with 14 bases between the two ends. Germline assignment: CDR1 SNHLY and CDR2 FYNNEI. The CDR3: CATRLAPSTDTQYF. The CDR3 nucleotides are TGTGCCACACGCCTAGCGCCTAGCACAGATACGCAGTATTTT.